This TCR beta chain stems from a study of blood T cells in healthy people across ages. A sample-barcoded 5' primer and a J-beta primer mix were used in a second PCR of roughly 6 to 11 cycles. Each TCR beta cDNA got a 12-nucleotide random molecular identifier. Researchers report that each sample yielded at least 2.5 million CDR3-containing paired-end reads. TCRdb redid the calling of the 5' RACE reads with MiXCR, one entry per CDR3 protein. The data contain about 830,000 distinct CDR3 sequences, 58% of them seen just once; the ten biggest clones take up 22%. General study results and limits: Those diversity estimates obtained from one million T cells were thought to be underestimates. Roughly linear age-related decline in beta diversity appeared, significant by age approximately 43.

Details on this clonotype: Its antigen is unknown.

Germline values: CDR1 MGHDK, CDR2 SYGVNS. V lost 4 bases, J lost 3 bases, and 7 bases stayed unmatched. This CDR3 is built from 17 residues. The sequence was obtained from a man aged 30 to 45 in good health. This chain uses TRBV25-1 with TRBJ2-6; 9 positions agree with TRBD1. The sample comprised blood. DNA of the CDR3: TGTGCCAGCAGTGGGGAACAGGGGGCAGATGGGGCCAACGTCCTGACTTTC. Protein product: CASSGEQGADGANVLTF.